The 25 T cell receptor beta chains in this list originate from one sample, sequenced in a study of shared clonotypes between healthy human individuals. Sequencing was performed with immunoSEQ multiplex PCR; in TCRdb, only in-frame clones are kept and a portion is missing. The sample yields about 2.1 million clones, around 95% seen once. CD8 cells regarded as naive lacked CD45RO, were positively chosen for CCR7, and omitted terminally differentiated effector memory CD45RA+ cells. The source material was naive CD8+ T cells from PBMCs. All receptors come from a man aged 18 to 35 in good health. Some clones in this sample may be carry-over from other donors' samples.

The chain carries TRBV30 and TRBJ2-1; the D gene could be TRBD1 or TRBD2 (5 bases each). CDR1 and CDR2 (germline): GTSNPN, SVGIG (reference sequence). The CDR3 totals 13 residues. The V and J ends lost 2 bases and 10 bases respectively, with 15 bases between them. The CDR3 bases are TGTGCCTGGAGTCTGTTCGAGGGGCGGGAGCAGTTCTTC. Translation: CAWSLFEGREQFF.

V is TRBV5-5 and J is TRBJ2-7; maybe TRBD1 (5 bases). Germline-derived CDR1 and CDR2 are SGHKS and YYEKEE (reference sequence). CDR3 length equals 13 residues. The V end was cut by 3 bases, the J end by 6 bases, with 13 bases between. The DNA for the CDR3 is TGTGCCAGCAGCTGGGGCCCCCTGCTCGAGCAGTACTTC. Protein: CASSWGPLLEQYF.

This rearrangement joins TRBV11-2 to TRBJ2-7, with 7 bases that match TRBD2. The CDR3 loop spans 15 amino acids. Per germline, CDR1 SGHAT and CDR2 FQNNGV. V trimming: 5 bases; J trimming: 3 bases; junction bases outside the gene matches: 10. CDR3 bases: TGTGCCAGCAGCCCCCGGGGGGAGAGTGGCTACGAGCAGTACTTC. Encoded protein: CASSPRGESGYEQYF.

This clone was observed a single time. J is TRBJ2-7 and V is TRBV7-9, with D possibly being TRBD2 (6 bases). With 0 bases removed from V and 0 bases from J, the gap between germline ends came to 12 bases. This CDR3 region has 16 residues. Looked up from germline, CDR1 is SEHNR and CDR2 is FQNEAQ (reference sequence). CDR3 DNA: TGTGCCAGCAGCTTAGCGGTAGCGGCAAGCTCCTACGAGCAGTACTTC. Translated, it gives CASSLAVAASSYEQYF.

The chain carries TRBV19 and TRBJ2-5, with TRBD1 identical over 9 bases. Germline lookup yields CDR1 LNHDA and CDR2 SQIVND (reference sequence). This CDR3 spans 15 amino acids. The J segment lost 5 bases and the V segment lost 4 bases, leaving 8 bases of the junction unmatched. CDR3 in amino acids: CASSSGTGLLETQYF. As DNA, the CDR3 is TGTGCCAGTAGTAGCGGGACAGGGCTTCTGGAGACCCAGTACTTC.

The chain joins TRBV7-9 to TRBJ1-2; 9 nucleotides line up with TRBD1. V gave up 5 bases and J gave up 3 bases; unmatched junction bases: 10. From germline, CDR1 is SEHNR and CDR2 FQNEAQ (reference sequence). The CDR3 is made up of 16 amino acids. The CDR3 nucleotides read TGTGCCAGCAGCCCCGGGACAGGGACTACCTACTATGGCTACACCTTC. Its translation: CASSPGTGTTYYGYTF.

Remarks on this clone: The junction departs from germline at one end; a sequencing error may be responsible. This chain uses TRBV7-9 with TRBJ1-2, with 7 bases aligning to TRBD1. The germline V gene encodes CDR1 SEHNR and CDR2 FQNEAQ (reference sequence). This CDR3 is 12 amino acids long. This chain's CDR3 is CASSLPPGQPFF. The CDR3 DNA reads TGTGCCAGCAGCTTACCTCCGGGACAGCCTTTCTTC.

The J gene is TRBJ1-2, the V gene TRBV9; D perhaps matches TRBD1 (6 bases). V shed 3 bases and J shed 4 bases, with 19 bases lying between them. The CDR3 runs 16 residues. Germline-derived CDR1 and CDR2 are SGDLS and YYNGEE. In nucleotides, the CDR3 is TGTGCCAGCAGCGCTTACGGGGGGCAACGCACCTATGGCTACACCTTC. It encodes CASSAYGGQRTYGYTF.

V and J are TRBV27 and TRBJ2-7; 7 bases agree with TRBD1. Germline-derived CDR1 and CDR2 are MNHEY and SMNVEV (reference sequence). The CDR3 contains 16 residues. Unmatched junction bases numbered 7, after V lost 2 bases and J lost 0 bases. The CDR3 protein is CASSLQGDNLSYEQYF. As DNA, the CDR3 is TGTGCCAGCAGTTTACAGGGGGACAACCTCTCCTACGAGCAGTACTTC.

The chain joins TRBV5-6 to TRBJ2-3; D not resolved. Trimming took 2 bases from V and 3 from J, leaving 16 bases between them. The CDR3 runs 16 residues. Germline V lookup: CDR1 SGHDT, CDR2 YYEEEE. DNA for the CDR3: TGTGCCAGCAGCTTAGAATCCCCTCGTTATACAGATACGCAGTATTTT. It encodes CASSLESPRYTDTQYF.

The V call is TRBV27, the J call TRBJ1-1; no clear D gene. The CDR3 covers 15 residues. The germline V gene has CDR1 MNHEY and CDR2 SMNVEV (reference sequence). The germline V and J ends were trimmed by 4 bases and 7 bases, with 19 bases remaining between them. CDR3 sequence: CASSSLLTADVEAFF. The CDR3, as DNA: TGTGCCAGCAGTTCCCTCCTGACCGCAGACGTTGAAGCTTTCTTT.

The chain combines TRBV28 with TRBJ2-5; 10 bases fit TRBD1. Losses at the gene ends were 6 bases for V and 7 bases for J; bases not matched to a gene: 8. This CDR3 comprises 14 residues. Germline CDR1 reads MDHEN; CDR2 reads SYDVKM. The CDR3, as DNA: TGTGCCAGCAGCCGAAGGGACAGGGGTATGACCCAGTACTTC. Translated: CASSRRDRGMTQYF.

This chain's CDR3 is CASSQAPGQVYTEAFF. DNA of the CDR3: TGCGCCAGCAGCCAAGCCCCGGGACAGGTCTACACTGAAGCTTTCTTT. The chain couples TRBV4-1 to TRBJ1-1; 8 bases match TRBD1. From germline, CDR1 is MGHRA and CDR2 YSYEKL. The CDR3 has 16 residues. V gave up 1 base and J gave up 3 bases; unmatched junction bases: 7.

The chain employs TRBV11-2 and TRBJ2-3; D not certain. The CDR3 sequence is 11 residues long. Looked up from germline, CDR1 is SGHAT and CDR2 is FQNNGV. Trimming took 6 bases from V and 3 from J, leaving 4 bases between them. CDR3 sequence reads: CASRLTDTQYF. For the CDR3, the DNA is TGTGCCAGCAGGCTAACAGATACGCAGTATTTT.

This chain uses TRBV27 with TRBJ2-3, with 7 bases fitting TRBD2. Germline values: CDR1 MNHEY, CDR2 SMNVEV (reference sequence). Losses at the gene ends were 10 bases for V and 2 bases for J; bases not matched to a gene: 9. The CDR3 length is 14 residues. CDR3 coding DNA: TGTGCCACCTCAACGGGGGGTTCCACAGATACGCAGTATTTT. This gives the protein CATSTGGSTDTQYF.

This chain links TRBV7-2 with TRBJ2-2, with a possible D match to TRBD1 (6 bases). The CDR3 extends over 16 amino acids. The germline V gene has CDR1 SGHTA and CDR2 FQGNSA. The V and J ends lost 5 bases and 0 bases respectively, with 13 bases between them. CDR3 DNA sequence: TGTGCCAGCAGCACCAGACAGGAACCGAACACCGGGGAGCTGTTTTTT. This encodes CASSTRQEPNTGELFF.

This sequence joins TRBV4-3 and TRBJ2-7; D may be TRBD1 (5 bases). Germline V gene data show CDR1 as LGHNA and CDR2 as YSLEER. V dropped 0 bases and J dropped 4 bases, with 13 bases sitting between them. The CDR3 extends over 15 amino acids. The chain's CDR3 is CASSQEKGAYYEQYF. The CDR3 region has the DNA TGCGCCAGCAGCCAAGAGAAAGGGGCGTATTACGAGCAGTACTTC.

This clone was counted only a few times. The CDR3 nucleotides read TGTGCCAGCAGACACAGGGGCACTGAAGCTTTCTTT. Translated: CASRHRGTEAFF. The V call is TRBV27, the J call TRBJ1-1, with TRBD1 matching over 7 bases. In germline, CDR1 is MNHEY, CDR2 SMNVEV (reference sequence). V shed 6 bases, J shed 4 bases, and the junction held 2 bases outside the gene matches. CDR3 length: 12 residues.

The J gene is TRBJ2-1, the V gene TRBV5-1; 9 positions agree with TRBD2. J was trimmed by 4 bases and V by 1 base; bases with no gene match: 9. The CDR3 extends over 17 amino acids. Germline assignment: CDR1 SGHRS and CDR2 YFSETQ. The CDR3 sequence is CASSLPQRLAGYNEQFF. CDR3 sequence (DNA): TGCGCCAGCAGCTTGCCTCAGAGGCTAGCGGGATACAATGAGCAGTTCTTC.

The CDR3 coding sequence is TGTGCCACCAGCAGAGATCGAGGGGGCGCAACTGAAGCTTTCTTT. As protein: CATSRDRGGATEAFF. This sequence joins TRBV15 and TRBJ1-1; 7 bases align to TRBD1. Trimming at V came to 0 bases and at J to 5 bases, leaving 6 bases not matched to a gene. The CDR3 covers 15 residues. Germline V lookup: CDR1 LNHNV, CDR2 YYDKDF (reference sequence).

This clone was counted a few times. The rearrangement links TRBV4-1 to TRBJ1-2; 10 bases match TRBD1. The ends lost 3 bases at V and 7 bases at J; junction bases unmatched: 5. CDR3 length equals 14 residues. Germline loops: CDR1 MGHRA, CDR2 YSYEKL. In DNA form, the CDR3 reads TGCGCCAGCAGCCATCACGGGACAGGGGTTGGCTACACCTTC. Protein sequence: CASSHHGTGVGYTF.

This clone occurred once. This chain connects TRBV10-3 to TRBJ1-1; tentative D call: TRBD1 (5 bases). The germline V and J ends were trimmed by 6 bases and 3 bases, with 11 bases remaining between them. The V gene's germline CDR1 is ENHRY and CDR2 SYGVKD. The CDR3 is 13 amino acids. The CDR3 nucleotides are TGTGCCATCAGGACAGTTTTGGACACTGAAGCTTTCTTT. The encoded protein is CAIRTVLDTEAFF.

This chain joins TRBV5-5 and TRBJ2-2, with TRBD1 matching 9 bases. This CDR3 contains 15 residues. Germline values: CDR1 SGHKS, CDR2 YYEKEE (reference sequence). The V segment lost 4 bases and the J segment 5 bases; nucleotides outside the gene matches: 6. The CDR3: CASSPGTGTTGELFF. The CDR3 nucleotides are TGTGCCAGCAGCCCCGGGACAGGGACAACCGGGGAGCTGTTTTTT.

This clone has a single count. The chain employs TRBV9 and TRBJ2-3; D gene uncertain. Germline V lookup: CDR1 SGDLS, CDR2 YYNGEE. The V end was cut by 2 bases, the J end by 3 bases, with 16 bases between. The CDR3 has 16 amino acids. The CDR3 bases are TGTGCCAGCAGCGTTAAAGGACCCCCCGGAACAGATACGCAGTATTTT. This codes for CASSVKGPPGTDTQYF. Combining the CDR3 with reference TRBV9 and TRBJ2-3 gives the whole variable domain DSGVTQTPKHLITATGQRVTLRCSPRSGDLSVYWYQQSLDQGLQFLIQYYNGEERAKGNILERFSAQQFPDLHSELNLSSLELGDSALYFCASSVKGPPGTDTQYFGPGTRLTVL.

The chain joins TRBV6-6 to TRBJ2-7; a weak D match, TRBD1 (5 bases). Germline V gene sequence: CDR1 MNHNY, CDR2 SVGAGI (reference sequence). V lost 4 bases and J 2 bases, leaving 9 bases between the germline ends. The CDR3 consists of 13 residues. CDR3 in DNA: TGTGCCAGCAGTTCCCGACAGCCCTACGAGCAGTACTTC. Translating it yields CASSSRQPYEQYF.